The source of this TCR beta chain is a study of blood T cell repertoires in COVID-19. Study at large: The samples span acute and convalescent COVID-19 from the United States, Italy and Spain. Sources were T cells, B-cell-depleted T cells, or PBMCs; the material itself was cDNA or gDNA.

Authors' analysis steps: It was from reference gene primer amplification that nucleated cell counts were estimated. Assay used: immunoSEQ multiplex PCR; TCRdb lists only in-frame clones, some missing. V, J and clone size reflect that table, while D and trimming were determined from the DNA. The repertoire has about 300,000 clones, more than 70% of them found once; the top ten carry about 6%. This CDR3 is built from 14 residues. The germline V gene has CDR1 MNHEY and CDR2 SMNVEV (reference sequence). The V gene end was trimmed by 5 bases and the J gene end by 3 bases; junction bases not matched to a gene: 5.

This TCR came from a man aged 18 to 29 who had recovered from COVID-19. The chain has TRBV27 and TRBJ2-7; 9 bases agree with TRBD1. Sequencing was done on a sample of peripheral blood. This CDR3 is CASSPGQGFYEQYF. CDR3 sequence (DNA): TGTGCCAGCAGTCCAGGACAGGGGTTCTACGAGCAGTACTTC.